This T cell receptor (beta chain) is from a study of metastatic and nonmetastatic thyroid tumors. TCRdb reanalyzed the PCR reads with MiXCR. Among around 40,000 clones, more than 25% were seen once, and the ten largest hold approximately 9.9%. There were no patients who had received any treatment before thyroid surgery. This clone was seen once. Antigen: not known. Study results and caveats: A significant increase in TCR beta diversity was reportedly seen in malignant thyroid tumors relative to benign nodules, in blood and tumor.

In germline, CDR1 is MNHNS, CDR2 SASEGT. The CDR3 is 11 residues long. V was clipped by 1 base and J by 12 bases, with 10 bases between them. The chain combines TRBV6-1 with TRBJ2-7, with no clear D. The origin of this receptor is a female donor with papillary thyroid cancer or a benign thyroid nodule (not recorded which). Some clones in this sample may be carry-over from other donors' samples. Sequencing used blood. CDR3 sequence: CASSEDTRRYF. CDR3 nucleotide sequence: TGTGCCAGCAGTGAAGATACAAGGAGGTACTTC.